Detailed here is one T cell receptor (beta chain). The antigen is undetermined. This record belongs to a study of a mutant IDH1 vaccine in newly diagnosed glioma. This sample's time point: week 47, end of study. It was 300 ug of mutant IDH1 20-mer peptide that made up each vaccine dose, given with topical imiquimod. In germline, CDR1 is MNHEY, CDR2 SVGAGI. The CDR3 sequence is 15 residues long. With 11 bases clipped from V and 2 bases from J, the junction kept 13 bases outside the gene matches. Only in-frame clones appear in the TCRdb table, and some are missing; sequencing was by immunoSEQ multiplex PCR. Seen here are roughly 50,000 clones, approximately 76% observed once, and the top ten hold over 4%.

The rearrangement uses TRBV6-5 and TRBJ1-2; 8 nucleotides agree with TRBD1. The clonotype comes from a woman in her thirties or forties with glioma. Some clones in this sample may be carry-over from other donors' samples. The input for sequencing was PBMCs, taken from a glioma patient whose treatment included an IDH1 peptide vaccine. The CDR3 loop is CAVLTGTGQNYGYTF. Written as DNA, the CDR3 is TGTGCCGTCCTTACGGGGACAGGACAAAACTATGGCTACACCTTC.